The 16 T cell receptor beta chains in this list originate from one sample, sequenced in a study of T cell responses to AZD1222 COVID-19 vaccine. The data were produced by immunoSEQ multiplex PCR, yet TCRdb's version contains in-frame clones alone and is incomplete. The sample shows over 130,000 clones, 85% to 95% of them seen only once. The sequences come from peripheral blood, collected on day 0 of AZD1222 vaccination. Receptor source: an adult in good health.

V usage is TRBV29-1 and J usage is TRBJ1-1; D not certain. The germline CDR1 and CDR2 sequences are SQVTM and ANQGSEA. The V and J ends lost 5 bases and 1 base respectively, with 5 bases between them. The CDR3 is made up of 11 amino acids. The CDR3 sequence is CSVRENTEAFF. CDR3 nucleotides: TGCAGCGTTAGGGAGAACACTGAAGCTTTCTTT.

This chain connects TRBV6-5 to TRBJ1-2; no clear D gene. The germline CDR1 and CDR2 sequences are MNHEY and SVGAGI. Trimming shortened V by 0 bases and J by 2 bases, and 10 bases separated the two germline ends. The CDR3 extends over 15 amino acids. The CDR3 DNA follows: TGTGCCAGCAGTTACTCGCCCGGGAACAACTATGGCTACACCTTC. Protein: CASSYSPGNNYGYTF.

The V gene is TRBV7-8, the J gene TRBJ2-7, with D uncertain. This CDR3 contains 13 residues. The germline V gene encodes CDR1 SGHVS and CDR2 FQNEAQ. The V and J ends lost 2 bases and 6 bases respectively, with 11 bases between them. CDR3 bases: TGTGCCAGCAGCTTACTGGTGTCAGGCGAGCAGTACTTC. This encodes CASSLLVSGEQYF.

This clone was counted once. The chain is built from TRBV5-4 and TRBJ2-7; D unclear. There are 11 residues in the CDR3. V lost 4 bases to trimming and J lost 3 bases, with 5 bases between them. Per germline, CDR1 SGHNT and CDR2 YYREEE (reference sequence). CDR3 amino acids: CASSANYEQYF. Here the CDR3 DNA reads TGTGCCAGCAGCGCCAACTACGAGCAGTACTTC.

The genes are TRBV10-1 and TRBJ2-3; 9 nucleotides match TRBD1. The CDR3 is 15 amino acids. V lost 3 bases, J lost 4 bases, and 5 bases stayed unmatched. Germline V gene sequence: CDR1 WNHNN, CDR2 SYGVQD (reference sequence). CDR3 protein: CASSDGQGMPDTQYF. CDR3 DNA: TGCGCCAGCAGTGACGGACAGGGGATGCCAGATACGCAGTATTTT.

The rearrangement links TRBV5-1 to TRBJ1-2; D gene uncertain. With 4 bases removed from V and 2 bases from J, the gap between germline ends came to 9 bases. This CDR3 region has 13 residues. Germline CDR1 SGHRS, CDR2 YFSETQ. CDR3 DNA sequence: TGCGCCAGCAGCGTGGACGGGAACTATGGCTACACCTTC. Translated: CASSVDGNYGYTF.

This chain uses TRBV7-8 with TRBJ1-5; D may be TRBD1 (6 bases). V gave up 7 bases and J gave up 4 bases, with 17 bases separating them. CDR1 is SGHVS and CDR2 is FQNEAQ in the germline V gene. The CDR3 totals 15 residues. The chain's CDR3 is CASTRGGALNQPQHF. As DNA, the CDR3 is TGTGCCAGCACCCGGGGGGGGGCATTAAATCAGCCCCAGCATTTT.

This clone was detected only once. The CDR3 nucleotides are TGTGCCAGCAGTTACTCGAATCGGGATCTCGAGCAGTACTTC. It yields the protein CASSYSNRDLEQYF. V and J are TRBV6-5 and TRBJ2-7, with D perhaps TRBD2 (5 bases). CDR1 is MNHEY, CDR2 SVGAGI, per germline. This CDR3 comprises 14 residues. Trimming pared 0 bases from V and 6 bases from J, leaving 12 bases between.

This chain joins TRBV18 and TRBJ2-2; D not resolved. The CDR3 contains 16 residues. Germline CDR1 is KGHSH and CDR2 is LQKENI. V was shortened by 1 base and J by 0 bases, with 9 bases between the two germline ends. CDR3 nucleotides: TGTGCCAGCTCACCACAAGGCGCATCGAACACCGGGGAGCTGTTTTTT. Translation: CASSPQGASNTGELFF.

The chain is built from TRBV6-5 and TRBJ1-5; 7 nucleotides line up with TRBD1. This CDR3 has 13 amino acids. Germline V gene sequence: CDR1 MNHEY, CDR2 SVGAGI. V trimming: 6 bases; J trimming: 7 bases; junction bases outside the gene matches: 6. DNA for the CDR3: TGTGCCAGCAGCGCCCCGGACAGGCAGCCCCAGCATTTT. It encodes CASSAPDRQPQHF.

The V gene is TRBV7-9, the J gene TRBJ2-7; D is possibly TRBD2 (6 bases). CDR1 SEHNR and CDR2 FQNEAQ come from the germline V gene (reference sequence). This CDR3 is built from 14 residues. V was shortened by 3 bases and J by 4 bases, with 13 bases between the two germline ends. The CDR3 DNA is TGTGCCAGCAGCTTGGGGGACGCGGGATACGAGCAGTACTTC. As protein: CASSLGDAGYEQYF.

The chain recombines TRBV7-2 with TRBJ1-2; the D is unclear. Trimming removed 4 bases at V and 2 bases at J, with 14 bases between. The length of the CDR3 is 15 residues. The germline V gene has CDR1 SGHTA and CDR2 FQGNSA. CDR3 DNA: TGTGCCAGCAGCTCACCGGCAAGAACAAACTATGGCTACACCTTC. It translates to CASSSPARTNYGYTF. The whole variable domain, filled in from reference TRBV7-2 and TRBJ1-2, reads GAGVSQSPSNKVTEKGKDVELRCDPISGHTALYWYRQSLGQGLEFLIYFQGNSAPDKSGLPSDRFSAERTGGSVSTLTIQRTQQEDSAVYLCASSSPARTNYGYTFGSGTRLTVV.

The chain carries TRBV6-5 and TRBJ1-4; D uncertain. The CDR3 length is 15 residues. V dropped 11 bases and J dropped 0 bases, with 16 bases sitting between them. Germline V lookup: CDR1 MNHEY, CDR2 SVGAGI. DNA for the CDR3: TGTGCCGCCGGGCCAGTAAGTGCAACTAATGAAAAACTGTTTTTT. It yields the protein CAAGPVSATNEKLFF.

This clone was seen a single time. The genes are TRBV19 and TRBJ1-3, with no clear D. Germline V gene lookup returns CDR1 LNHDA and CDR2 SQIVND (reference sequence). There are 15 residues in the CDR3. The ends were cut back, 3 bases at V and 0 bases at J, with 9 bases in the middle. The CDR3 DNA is TGTGCCAGTAGTATCGGTTCTAGCTCTGGAAACACCATATATTTT. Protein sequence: CASSIGSSSGNTIYF. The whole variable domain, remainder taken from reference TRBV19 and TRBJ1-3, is DGGITQSPKYLFRKEGQNVTLSCEQNLNHDAMYWYRQDPGQGLRLIYYSQIVNDFQKGDIAEGYSVSREKKESFPLTVTSAQKNPTAFYLCASSIGSSSGNTIYFGEGSWLTVV.

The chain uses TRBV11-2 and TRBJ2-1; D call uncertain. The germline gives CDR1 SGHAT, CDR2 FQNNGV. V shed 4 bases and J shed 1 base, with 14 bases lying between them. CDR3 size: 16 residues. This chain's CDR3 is CASSYLGRASYNEQFF. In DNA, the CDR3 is TGTGCCAGCAGCTACTTGGGAAGGGCGTCCTACAATGAGCAGTTCTTC. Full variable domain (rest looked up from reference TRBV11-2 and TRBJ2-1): EAGVAQSPRYKIIEKRQSVAFWCNPISGHATLYWYQQILGQGPKLLIQFQNNGVVDDSQLPKDRFSAERLKGVDSTLKIQPAKLEDSAVYLCASSYLGRASYNEQFFGPGTRLTVL.

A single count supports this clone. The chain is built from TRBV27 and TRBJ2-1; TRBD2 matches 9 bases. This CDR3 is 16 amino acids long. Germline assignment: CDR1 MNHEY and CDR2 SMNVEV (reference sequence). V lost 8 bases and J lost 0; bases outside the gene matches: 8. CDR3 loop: CASLLYSGSSYNEQFF. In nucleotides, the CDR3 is TGTGCCAGCCTCTTGTATAGCGGGAGCTCCTACAATGAGCAGTTCTTC.